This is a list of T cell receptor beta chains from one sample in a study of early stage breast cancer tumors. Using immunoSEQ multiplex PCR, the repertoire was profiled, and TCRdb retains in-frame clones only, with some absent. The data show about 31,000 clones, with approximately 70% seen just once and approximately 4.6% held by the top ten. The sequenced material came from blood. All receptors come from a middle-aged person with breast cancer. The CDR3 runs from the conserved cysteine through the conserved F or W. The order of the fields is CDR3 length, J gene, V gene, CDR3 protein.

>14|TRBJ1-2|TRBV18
CASSPLQRNYGYTF
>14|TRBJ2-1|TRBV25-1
CASSESSEDNEQFF
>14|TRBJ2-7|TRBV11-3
CASSFLGTAWAQYF
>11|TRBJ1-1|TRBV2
CASREDTEAFF
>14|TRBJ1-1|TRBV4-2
CASSRGRFDTEAFF
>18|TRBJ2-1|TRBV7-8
CASSLDQRLLLSYNEQFF
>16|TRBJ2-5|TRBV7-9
CASSFKRVGVRETQYF
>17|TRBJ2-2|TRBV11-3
CASSLGAVRANTGELFF
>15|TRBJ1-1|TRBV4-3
CASSHFDRVTTEAFF
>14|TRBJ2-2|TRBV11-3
CASSLGGGTGELFF
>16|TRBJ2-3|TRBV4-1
CASSQGGLASTDTQYF
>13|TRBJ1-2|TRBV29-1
CSVLRGAGYGYTF
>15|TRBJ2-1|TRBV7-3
CASSLATGGQGEQFF
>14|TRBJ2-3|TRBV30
CAWSSLGAEDTQYF
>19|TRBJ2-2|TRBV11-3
CASSLDYGPTGTSVGELFF
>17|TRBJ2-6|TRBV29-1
CSVDSRGSDSGANVLTF
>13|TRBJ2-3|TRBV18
CASSPTSQDTQYF
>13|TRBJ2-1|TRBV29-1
CSVVGLADNEQFF
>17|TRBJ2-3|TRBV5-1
CASSQTGGGVNTDTQYF
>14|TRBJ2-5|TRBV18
CASSPAGVSETQYF
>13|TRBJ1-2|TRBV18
CASSPPGGGGYTF
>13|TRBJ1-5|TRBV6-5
CASSYHKGAPQHF
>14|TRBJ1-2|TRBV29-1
CSVVESESNYGYTF
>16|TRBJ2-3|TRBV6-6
CASSLDGGQGRDTQYF
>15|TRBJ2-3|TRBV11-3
CASSFDGRSTDTQYF
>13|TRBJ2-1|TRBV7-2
CASTSRAQREQFF
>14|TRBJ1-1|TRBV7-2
CASSYRVRVTEAFF
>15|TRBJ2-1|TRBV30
CAWSQPWGAGNEQFF
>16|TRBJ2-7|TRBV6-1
CASSVFLREPAYEQYF
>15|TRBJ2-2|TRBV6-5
CASSYSSLDTGELFF
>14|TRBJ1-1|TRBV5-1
CASSLGDGNTEAFF
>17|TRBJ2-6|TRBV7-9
CASSLVSGSDGANVLTF
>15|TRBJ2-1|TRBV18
CASSPAGGLDNEQFF
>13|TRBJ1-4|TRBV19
CASSIGGAGKLFF
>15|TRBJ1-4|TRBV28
CASSDQQGAYEKLFF
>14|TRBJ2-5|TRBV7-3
CASSSGQEGETQYF
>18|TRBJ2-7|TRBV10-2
CASSESWSTPSSRNEQYF
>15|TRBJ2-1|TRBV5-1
CASSSGAINYNEQFF
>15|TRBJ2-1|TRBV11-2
CASRPTGGGYNEQFF
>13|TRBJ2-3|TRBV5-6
CASSFLGTDTQYF
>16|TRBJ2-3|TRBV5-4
CASSFGRDLGTDTQYF
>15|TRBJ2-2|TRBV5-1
CASSFQVGNTGELFF
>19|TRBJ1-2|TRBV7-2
CASSLVSGRGVRGDYGYTF
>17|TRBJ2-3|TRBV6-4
CASSDGSPGGPGDTQYF
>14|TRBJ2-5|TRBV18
CASSPLRSQETQYF
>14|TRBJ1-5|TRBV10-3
CAISEGPDNQPQHF
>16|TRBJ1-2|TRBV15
CATSRGGGEGPYGYTF
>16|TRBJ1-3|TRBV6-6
CASSYSNDRTGNTIYF
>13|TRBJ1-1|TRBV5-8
CASSLRGDTEAFF
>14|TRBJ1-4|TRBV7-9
CASSLVGTNEKLFF
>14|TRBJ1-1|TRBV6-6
CASSYVGATSEAFF
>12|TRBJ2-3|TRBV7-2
CASSADTDTQYF
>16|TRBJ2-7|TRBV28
CASSPRPRGKDYEQYF
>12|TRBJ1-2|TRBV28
CASSPANYGYTF